The 10 T cell receptor beta chains below all came from one sample that was sequenced in a study of graft-versus-host responses after intestinal transplantation. The data were produced by immunoSEQ multiplex PCR, yet TCRdb's version contains in-frame clones alone and is incomplete. Among more than 20,000 clones listed, 85% to 95% were seen once. The sample here was PBMCs, taken roughly 39 weeks after intestinal transplant. The receptors originated from a human patient who received an intestinal transplant, so some T cells may come from the graft donor.

The chain recombines TRBV27 with TRBJ2-7, with 9 bases lining up with TRBD1. V lost 6 bases, J lost 2 bases, and 5 bases stayed unmatched. Germline CDR1 is MNHEY and CDR2 is SMNVEV (reference sequence). The CDR3 covers 14 residues. DNA for the CDR3: TGTGCCAGCAGCTTAGGGGACAGGGCCTACGAGCAGTACTTC. It specifies CASSLGDRAYEQYF.

The V call is TRBV6-1, the J call TRBJ1-4; D gene uncertain. CDR1 MNHNS and CDR2 SASEGT come from the germline V gene. CDR3 length: 14 residues. V lost 4 bases and J 6 bases, leaving 12 bases between the germline ends. The CDR3 nucleotides read TGTGCCAGCAGTGCGGGGAGGGAGGATGAAAAACTGTTTTTT. Translating it yields CASSAGREDEKLFF.

This sequence joins TRBV4-2 and TRBJ2-7; 9 bases are a match to TRBD1. The CDR3 loop spans 11 amino acids. Per germline, CDR1 LGHNA and CDR2 YNFKEQ. The V segment lost 8 bases and the J segment 5 bases; nucleotides outside the gene matches: 1. The CDR3 DNA is TGTGCCAGCGGGACAGGGAACGAGCAGTACTTC. Residues: CASGTGNEQYF.

The gene calls are TRBV6-1 and TRBJ1-1; weak D call: TRBD1 (5 bases). V lost 3 bases to trimming and J lost 4 bases, with 9 bases between them. CDR1 and CDR2 (germline): MNHNS, SASEGT. CDR3 length equals 13 residues. The CDR3 region is CASSEPGGTEAFF. The CDR3 DNA follows: TGTGCCAGCAGTGAGCCCGGGGGCACTGAAGCTTTCTTT.

J is TRBJ2-7 and V is TRBV7-9; D unclear. Germline V gene sequence: CDR1 SEHNR, CDR2 FQNEAQ (reference sequence). This CDR3 spans 14 amino acids. Trimming left V 5 bases short and J 4 bases short, with 15 bases between. For the CDR3, the DNA is TGTGCCAGCAGCCCGAGGCGAGACCCATACGAGCAGTACTTC. Residues: CASSPRRDPYEQYF.

The chain has TRBV7-6 and TRBJ2-2; the match to TRBD2 covers 10 bases. The germline V gene has CDR1 SGHVS and CDR2 FNYEAQ. Losses at the gene ends were 1 base for V and 6 bases for J; bases not matched to a gene: 5. The CDR3 consists of 16 residues. This CDR3 is CASSLVASGSPGELFF. CDR3 bases: TGTGCCAGCAGCTTAGTTGCTAGCGGGAGCCCCGGGGAGCTGTTTTTT.

The V call is TRBV5-1, the J call TRBJ2-1; TRBD2 agrees at 8 bases. This CDR3 region has 17 residues. The V gene's germline CDR1 is SGHRS and CDR2 YFSETQ. J lost 7 bases, V lost 1 base, and 13 bases had no gene match. The CDR3 DNA follows: TGCGCCAGCAGCTTGAAACCGGGACTAGGGCCCACAAATGAGCAGTTCTTC. As protein: CASSLKPGLGPTNEQFF.

The chain is built from TRBV5-1 and TRBJ1-1, with 7 nucleotides matching TRBD1. Per the germline V gene, CDR1 is SGHRS and CDR2 is YFSETQ. CDR3 length equals 15 residues. The V gene end was trimmed by 4 bases and the J gene end by 4 bases; junction bases not matched to a gene: 10. The CDR3 DNA reads as TGCGCCAGCAGCCAATTGACAGGGTCGACCACTGAAGCTTTCTTT. Residues: CASSQLTGSTTEAFF. The full variable domain, in which reference TRBV5-1 and TRBJ1-1 provide the parts outside the CDR3, is KAGVTQTPRYLIKTRGQQVTLSCSPISGHRSVSWYQQTPGQGLQFLFEYFSETQRNKGNFPGRFSGRQFSNSRSEMNVSTLELGDSALYLCASSQLTGSTTEAFFGQGTRLTVV.

This sequence joins TRBV11-2 and TRBJ1-3; a possible D gene is TRBD1 (6 bases). V was pared by 5 bases and J by 0 bases, with 8 bases between. The CDR3 spans 14 residues. Per germline, CDR1 SGHAT and CDR2 FQNNGV. The chain's CDR3 is CASSVQGSGNTIYF. Written as DNA, the CDR3 is TGTGCCAGCAGCGTACAGGGCTCTGGAAACACCATATATTTT.

The gene calls are TRBV4-1 and TRBJ1-4; the D is unclear. Trimming pared 2 bases from V and 0 bases from J, leaving 7 bases between. The germline CDR1 and CDR2 sequences are MGHRA and YSYEKL. The CDR3 length is 15 residues. Written as DNA, the CDR3 is TGCGCCAGCAGCCAAAGGAGTCCAACTAATGAAAAACTGTTTTTT. It specifies CASSQRSPTNEKLFF.